This passage covers 14 T cell receptor beta chains from one sample sequenced in a study of blood T cell repertoires in COVID-19. Assay used: immunoSEQ multiplex PCR; TCRdb lists only in-frame clones, some missing. The data hold 130,000 to 150,000 clones, with about 85% observed a single time. Input material: peripheral blood. All receptors come from a human donor in a cohort sampled during active COVID-19.

The CDR3 nucleotides are TGCGCCAGCAGCCTACTCTCGAACACTGAAGCTTTCTTT. This encodes CASSLLSNTEAFF. V usage is TRBV4-3 and J usage is TRBJ1-1; D remains ambiguous. The CDR3 extends over 13 amino acids. Trimming shortened V by 4 bases and J by 1 base, and 7 bases separated the two germline ends. Germline assignment: CDR1 LGHNA and CDR2 YSLEER.

The chain combines TRBV7-2 with TRBJ1-5, with TRBD1 matching over 11 bases. This CDR3 region has 14 residues. J gave up 6 bases and V 3 bases, and 1 base lay outside the gene matches. CDR1 and CDR2 from the germline V gene are SGHTA and FQGNSA. The CDR3 DNA is TGTGCCAGCAGCTTGGACAGGGGGCTTCAGCCCCAGCATTTT. Its protein is CASSLDRGLQPQHF.

This chain joins TRBV5-6 and TRBJ2-7; 12 bases are a match to TRBD2. The J segment lost 3 bases and the V segment lost 6 bases, leaving 10 bases of the junction unmatched. This CDR3 is built from 16 residues. The germline V gene has CDR1 SGHDT and CDR2 YYEEEE. The CDR3 bases are TGTGCCAGCATCCAAAGACTAGCGGGGGTTCTCTACGAGCAGTACTTC. Translation: CASIQRLAGVLYEQYF.

The chain links TRBV4-3 to TRBJ1-4, with D tentatively TRBD1 (6 bases). The CDR3 runs 15 residues. Germline CDR1 reads LGHNA; CDR2 reads YSLEER. V gave up 3 bases and J gave up 4 bases, with 12 bases separating them. The CDR3 region has the DNA TGCGCCAGCAGCCAGGGCGACAGGAATAATGAAAAACTGTTTTTT. Translated, it gives CASSQGDRNNEKLFF.

The rearrangement links TRBV7-2 to TRBJ1-5; TRBD1 agrees at 8 bases. CDR3 length: 13 residues. The germline V gene encodes CDR1 SGHTA and CDR2 FQGNSA. The J segment lost 9 bases and the V segment lost 6 bases, leaving 7 bases of the junction unmatched. The CDR3 here is CASSSDRDGPQHF. In DNA, the CDR3 is TGTGCCAGCAGTTCGGACAGGGATGGGCCCCAGCATTTT.

This clone came up a few times. This chain links TRBV7-9 with TRBJ2-2; TRBD2 is a possible D gene (7 bases). Germline-derived CDR1 and CDR2 are SEHNR and FQNEAQ (reference sequence). V lost 6 bases, J lost 0 bases, and 17 bases lay in between. This CDR3 contains 17 residues. In DNA, the CDR3 is TGTGCCAGCAGTCACCGGGACACTAGCGCGAACACCGGGGAGCTGTTTTTT. Translated, it gives CASSHRDTSANTGELFF.

The chain joins TRBV27 to TRBJ2-5; 8 bases fit TRBD1. With V trimmed by 6 bases and J by 1 base, 7 bases remained unmatched. The CDR3 length is 15 residues. Germline V gene sequence: CDR1 MNHEY, CDR2 SMNVEV (reference sequence). The CDR3: CASRETGAVQETQYF. CDR3 nucleotide sequence: TGTGCCAGCAGGGAGACAGGGGCTGTCCAAGAGACCCAGTACTTC.

The chain links TRBV28 to TRBJ2-7; 9 bases are shared with TRBD1. Trimming took 6 bases from V and 3 from J; bases not matched to a gene: 9. This CDR3 region has 15 residues. The germline V gene encodes CDR1 MDHEN and CDR2 SYDVKM. The CDR3 nucleotides are TGTGCCAGCAGGGCACCGGGACAGGGTAACTACGAGCAGTACTTC. Translation: CASRAPGQGNYEQYF.

V gene TRBV10-3 combines with J gene TRBJ1-2; D is perhaps TRBD1 (6 bases). The germline V gene has CDR1 ENHRY and CDR2 SYGVKD. The CDR3 sequence is 15 residues long. V gave up 3 bases and J gave up 2 bases, with 13 bases separating them. The CDR3 region is CAISDDRSYNYGYTF. In DNA, the CDR3 is TGTGCCATCAGTGACGACAGGTCGTACAACTATGGCTACACCTTC.

V is TRBV5-1 and J is TRBJ2-3; 8 nucleotides align to TRBD2. CDR1 SGHRS and CDR2 YFSETQ come from the germline V gene. Trimming at V came to 0 bases and at J to 3 bases, leaving 6 bases not matched to a gene. CDR3 length: 16 residues. CDR3 sequence: CASSLDAGGRTDTQYF. CDR3 bases: TGCGCCAGCAGCTTGGATGCGGGGGGCCGGACAGATACGCAGTATTTT.

The chain uses TRBV5-5 and TRBJ1-2; 12 bases agree with TRBD1. CDR3 length equals 17 residues. Germline V gene data show CDR1 as SGHKS and CDR2 as YYEKEE (reference sequence). With V trimmed by 4 bases and J by 4 bases, 11 bases remained unmatched. Written as DNA, the CDR3 is TGTGCCAGCAGCGCCCCGGGACAGGGGGCGCTGAGCTATGGCTACACCTTC. Translating gives CASSAPGQGALSYGYTF.

This clone came up once. The rearrangement links TRBV2 to TRBJ1-2, with 7 bases fitting TRBD1. Germline V CDR1 and CDR2: SNHLY, FYNNEI. CDR3 size: 14 residues. The J segment lost 2 bases and the V segment lost 4 bases, leaving 4 bases of the junction unmatched. The CDR3 bases are TGTGCCAGCAGTGGGGGGACAGCCAACTATGGCTACACCTTC. This sequence encodes CASSGGTANYGYTF. The variable domain in full, completed from reference TRBV2 and TRBJ1-2, reads EPEVTQTPSHQVTQMGQEVILRCVPISNHLYFYWYRQILGQKVEFLVSFYNNEISEKSEIFDDQFSVERPDGSNFTLKIRSTKLEDSAMYFCASSGGTANYGYTFGSGTRLTVV.

Concerning this clone itself: The same CDR3 also results from other DNA sequences found in this sample. The chain carries TRBV5-1 and TRBJ2-1; 9 bases match TRBD1. V was pared by 4 bases and J by 6 bases, with 5 bases of the junction left unmatched. Per the germline V gene, CDR1 is SGHRS and CDR2 is YFSETQ. This CDR3 spans 14 amino acids. CDR3 sequence: CASSVGQGGNEQFF. Here the CDR3 DNA reads TGCGCCAGCAGCGTGGGACAGGGCGGCAATGAGCAGTTCTTC.

The chain joins TRBV4-3 to TRBJ2-1, with 9 nucleotides matching TRBD2. V shed 0 bases and J 6 bases; nucleotides not matched to a gene: 12. Germline loops: CDR1 LGHNA, CDR2 YSLEER. CDR3 size: 18 residues. This CDR3 is CASSQDSGGAGGSNEQFF. CDR3 DNA sequence: TGCGCCAGCAGCCAAGATAGCGGGGGCGCCGGGGGGTCCAATGAGCAGTTCTTC.